One sample yielded the 8 T cell receptor beta chains listed below, sequenced in a study of cytomegalovirus exposure and HLA in healthy donors. The primer mix had 60 Vbeta and 13 Jbeta primers. Generated by immunoSEQ multiplex PCR, the TCRdb table keeps only in-frame clones and is missing some. The sample lists 85,000 to 130,000 clones, 75% to 80% occurring once. The sequenced sample was PBMCs. Receptor source: a man between 60 and 70 years old in good health and CMV-seropositive.

The chain recombines TRBV7-3 with TRBJ2-3; D uncertain. The germline V gene encodes CDR1 SGHTA and CDR2 FQGTGA. CDR3 length: 13 residues. V gave up 5 bases and J gave up 3 bases, with 9 bases separating them. CDR3 in DNA: TGTGCCAGCAGCATAGACACGACAGATACGCAGTATTTT. It specifies CASSIDTTDTQYF.

This sequence joins TRBV18 and TRBJ1-1; 8 bases line up with TRBD1. CDR1 and CDR2 (germline): KGHSH, LQKENI. The CDR3 runs to 15 residues. V shed 3 bases, J shed 0 bases, and the junction held 3 bases outside the gene matches. The CDR3 DNA follows: TGTGCCAGCTCACCTCTACAGGGGGTGAACACTGAAGCTTTCTTT. It is translated as CASSPLQGVNTEAFF. The whole variable domain, filled in from reference TRBV18 and TRBJ1-1, reads NAGVMQNPRHLVRRRGQEARLRCSPMKGHSHVYWYRQLPEEGLKFMVYLQKENIIDESGMPKERFSAEFPKEGPSILRIQQVVRGDSAAYFCASSPLQGVNTEAFFGQGTRLTVV.

The rearrangement joins TRBV9 to TRBJ1-1; D ambiguous. The V end lost 4 bases, the J end lost 2 bases, and 15 bases lay between the germline ends. Per the germline V gene, CDR1 is SGDLS and CDR2 is YYNGEE. The CDR3 extends over 15 amino acids. The CDR3 loop is CASSRSRGYNTEAFF. Written as DNA, the CDR3 is TGTGCCAGCAGCCGTAGTAGAGGGTACAACACTGAAGCTTTCTTT. The full variable domain, with the rest looked up from reference TRBV9 and TRBJ1-1, is DSGVTQTPKHLITATGQRVTLRCSPRSGDLSVYWYQQSLDQGLQFLIQYYNGEERAKGNILERFSAQQFPDLHSELNLSSLELGDSALYFCASSRSRGYNTEAFFGQGTRLTVV.

The chain recombines TRBV27 with TRBJ1-2, with a tentative D call TRBD1 (5 bases). The germline CDR1 and CDR2 sequences are MNHEY and SMNVEV (reference sequence). The CDR3 covers 13 residues. The germline V and J ends were trimmed by 2 bases and 5 bases, with 9 bases remaining between them. CDR3 DNA sequence: TGTGCCAGCAGTTTAAGCGGGGGATATGGCTACACCTTC. It specifies CASSLSGGYGYTF.

The rearrangement links TRBV5-5 to TRBJ2-3; a weak D match, TRBD1 (6 bases). The V gene lost 4 bases and the J gene lost 0 bases, with 12 bases spanning the gap. Germline CDR1 SGHKS, CDR2 YYEKEE (reference sequence). The CDR3 covers 15 residues. CDR3 amino acids: CASSIGTPSTDTQYF. As DNA, the CDR3 is TGTGCCAGCAGCATCGGGACACCTAGCACAGATACGCAGTATTTT.

The rearrangement uses TRBV27 and TRBJ2-2; D gene ambiguous. In germline, CDR1 is MNHEY, CDR2 SMNVEV (reference sequence). The CDR3 covers 17 residues. The V end lost 6 bases, the J end lost 0 bases, and 17 bases lay between the germline ends. CDR3: CASSPNTNIANTGELFF. As DNA, the CDR3 is TGTGCCAGCAGCCCGAACACCAACATCGCGAACACCGGGGAGCTGTTTTTT.

This clone showed up just a few times. The rearrangement uses TRBV4-3 and TRBJ1-1; maybe TRBD1 (5 bases). This CDR3 spans 14 amino acids. Germline V gives CDR1 LGHNA, CDR2 YSLEER. Trimming took off 0 bases at V and 4 bases at J, with 9 bases between the two ends. The CDR3 DNA sequence: TGCGCCAGCAGCCAAGACAGGGTGAGCACTGAAGCTTTCTTT. Translating it yields CASSQDRVSTEAFF.

The chain uses TRBV5-4 and TRBJ2-5, with 10 nucleotides matching TRBD1. Trimming took 4 bases from V and 4 from J; bases not matched to a gene: 7. This CDR3 spans 15 amino acids. Germline CDR1 is SGHNT and CDR2 is YYREEE (reference sequence). This chain's CDR3 is CASSPRTGGTETQYF. CDR3 nucleotide sequence: TGTGCCAGCAGCCCCCGGACAGGGGGAACAGAGACCCAGTACTTC.